The 30 T cell receptor beta chains in this list originate from one sample, sequenced in a study of T cell responses to AZD1222 COVID-19 vaccine. TCRdb's copy holds only in-frame clones and misses some; the assay was immunoSEQ multiplex PCR. The data show some 190,000 clones, about 86% seen once. The sample was peripheral blood, taken on day 0 of AZD1222 vaccination. All receptors derive from an adult in good health.

CDR3 coding DNA: TGTGCCAGCAGAACAGGGAAGAATGGCTACACCTTC. Translated, it gives CASRTGKNGYTF. This chain links TRBV6-6 with TRBJ1-2; the D gene is possibly TRBD1 (6 bases). V lost 6 bases, J lost 6 bases, and 11 bases lay in between. The V gene's germline CDR1 is MNHNY and CDR2 SVGAGI (reference sequence). This CDR3 has 12 amino acids.

This clone was detected only once. This chain links TRBV2 with TRBJ1-2; the D gene is possibly TRBD1 (6 bases). The ends were cut back, 0 bases at V and 4 bases at J, with 15 bases in the middle. Germline-derived CDR1 and CDR2 are SNHLY and FYNNEI. CDR3 size: 16 residues. The CDR3 DNA is TGTGCCAGCAGTGAAGCGTTAGGGCGGGGGCCCTATGGCTACACCTTC. This codes for CASSEALGRGPYGYTF. The variable domain in full, completed from reference TRBV2 and TRBJ1-2, reads EPEVTQTPSHQVTQMGQEVILRCVPISNHLYFYWYRQILGQKVEFLVSFYNNEISEKSEIFDDQFSVERPDGSNFTLKIRSTKLEDSAMYFCASSEALGRGPYGYTFGSGTRLTVV.

The sample holds one count of this clone. The chain has TRBV7-2 and TRBJ1-2; D gene uncertain. Per germline, CDR1 SGHTA and CDR2 FQGNSA. The CDR3 sequence is 15 residues long. Trimming took 3 bases from V and 0 from J, leaving 11 bases between them. The DNA of the CDR3 is TGTGCCAGCAGCTTTGCGGGAGGGTCTAACTATGGCTACACCTTC. It specifies CASSFAGGSNYGYTF.

V is TRBV10-3 and J is TRBJ2-7, with 11 nucleotides matching TRBD2. The V gene end was trimmed by 6 bases and the J gene end by 3 bases; junction bases not matched to a gene: 1. Germline CDR1 ENHRY, CDR2 SYGVKD. The CDR3 sequence is 13 residues long. In DNA form, the CDR3 reads TGTGCCATCAGACTAGCGGGGGACTACGAGCAGTACTTC. It is translated as CAIRLAGDYEQYF.

The chain couples TRBV2 to TRBJ2-7; no definite D call. Germline CDR1 and CDR2: SNHLY and FYNNEI. V lost 7 bases and J 11 bases, leaving 21 bases between the germline ends. The CDR3 is 13 amino acids. The CDR3 DNA reads TGTGCCAGCATCCCCGACAAGAAGAGTGATGAGTACTTC. Its protein is CASIPDKKSDEYF.

This clone is a singleton in its sample. This chain joins TRBV7-6 and TRBJ2-5; the D is unclear. The CDR3 runs to 15 residues. Trimming stripped 5 bases from V and 4 bases from J, with 17 bases between. Germline lookup yields CDR1 SGHVS and CDR2 FNYEAQ. The CDR3 coding sequence is TGTGCCAGCAGCCCACGGATAGATAGTCCAGAGACCCAGTACTTC. Translation: CASSPRIDSPETQYF.

The chain has TRBV7-8 and TRBJ2-7, with 8 bases aligning to TRBD2. The V gene's germline CDR1 is SGHVS and CDR2 FQNEAQ. V was pared by 2 bases and J by 5 bases, with 5 bases of the junction left unmatched. The CDR3 contains 14 residues. CDR3 nucleotide sequence: TGTGCCAGCAGCTTATCAAGGCGGGGGGACGAGCAGTACTTC. This gives the protein CASSLSRRGDEQYF.

The V call is TRBV27, the J call TRBJ2-2, with D perhaps TRBD2 (5 bases). Trimming pared 0 bases from V and 6 bases from J, leaving 17 bases between. This CDR3 is 17 amino acids long. Germline V gene data show CDR1 as MNHEY and CDR2 as SMNVEV (reference sequence). CDR3 protein: CASSLSGGLGYPGELFF. The CDR3 DNA sequence: TGTGCCAGCAGTTTATCGGGCGGGTTGGGGTACCCCGGGGAGCTGTTTTTT.

The CDR3 sequence is CASSFTGAGGYTF. Written as DNA, the CDR3 is TGTGCCAGCAGCTTTACAGGGGCCGGTGGCTACACCTTC. The rearrangement uses TRBV11-2 and TRBJ1-2, with 7 bases lining up with TRBD1. The trim removed 3 bases at V and 7 bases at J, leaving 5 bases unmatched. Germline V lookup: CDR1 SGHAT, CDR2 FQNNGV. CDR3 length equals 13 residues.

The V call is TRBV2, the J call TRBJ1-2; 10 bases agree with TRBD1. Per germline, CDR1 SNHLY and CDR2 FYNNEI. The CDR3 sequence is 12 residues long. Losses at the gene ends were 8 bases for V and 6 bases for J; bases not matched to a gene: 3. CDR3 region: CASGQGVDGYTF. As DNA, the CDR3 is TGTGCCAGCGGACAGGGGGTTGATGGCTACACCTTC. The full variable domain, its missing parts supplied by reference TRBV2 and TRBJ1-2, is EPEVTQTPSHQVTQMGQEVILRCVPISNHLYFYWYRQILGQKVEFLVSFYNNEISEKSEIFDDQFSVERPDGSNFTLKIRSTKLEDSAMYFCASGQGVDGYTFGSGTRLTVV.

The rearrangement uses TRBV7-3 and TRBJ1-2, with TRBD1 matching over 8 bases. The length of the CDR3 is 15 residues. The J segment lost 4 bases and the V segment lost 4 bases, leaving 8 bases of the junction unmatched. Germline lookup yields CDR1 SGHTA and CDR2 FQGTGA. DNA of the CDR3: TGTGCCAGCAGCTCAAGGACAGGGCAACGCTATGGCTACACCTTC. Amino acids: CASSSRTGQRYGYTF.

V is TRBV5-1 and J is TRBJ1-6, with D possibly matching TRBD1 (6 bases). Trimming shortened V by 4 bases and J by 11 bases, and 19 bases separated the two germline ends. This CDR3 spans 15 amino acids. The germline CDR1 and CDR2 sequences are SGHRS and YFSETQ. Written as DNA, the CDR3 is TGCGCCAGCAGCACCTGGTACAGGGACGTAGCACCCCTCCACTTT. Protein sequence: CASSTWYRDVAPLHF.

The rearrangement links TRBV5-4 to TRBJ1-2, with D possibly being TRBD1 (5 bases). Germline V gives CDR1 SGHNT, CDR2 YYREEE (reference sequence). CDR3 length: 13 amino acids. V was clipped by 4 bases and J by 0 bases, with 7 bases between them. CDR3 loop: CASSDRTNYGYTF. The CDR3 DNA follows: TGTGCCAGCAGCGACAGAACTAACTATGGCTACACCTTC.

The rearrangement links TRBV10-1 to TRBJ2-7, with 9 bases that match TRBD1. The germline V gene encodes CDR1 WNHNN and CDR2 SYGVQD (reference sequence). This CDR3 comprises 16 residues. After removal of 4 bases from V and 5 bases from J, the junction contained 12 bases not matched to a gene. The CDR3 DNA reads TGCGCCAGCAGTGTCGACCCGGGACAGGGTACCCACGAGCAGTACTTC. It encodes CASSVDPGQGTHEQYF.

The chain recombines TRBV5-3 with TRBJ1-5, with 8 nucleotides matching TRBD1. TRBV5-3 is an open reading frame, and its role is uncertain. The ends lost 4 bases at V and 6 bases at J; junction bases unmatched: 9. There are 15 residues in the CDR3. CDR3 residues: CARSREGRGRQPQHF. For the CDR3, the DNA is TGTGCCAGAAGCAGGGAGGGCAGGGGGCGTCAGCCCCAGCATTTT.

This chain joins TRBV3-1 (or the pseudogene TRBV3-2) and TRBJ1-4; no definite D call. With 8 bases removed from V and 5 bases from J, the gap between germline ends came to 18 bases. There are 15 residues in the CDR3. Germline CDR1 LGHDT, CDR2 YNNKEL (reference sequence). The CDR3 is CASGSHGEWNEKLFF. CDR3 DNA: TGTGCCAGCGGGTCCCACGGGGAATGGAATGAAAAACTGTTTTTT.

V usage is TRBV9 and J usage is TRBJ1-5; 11 nucleotides line up with TRBD1. CDR3 size: 15 residues. V lost 4 bases and J lost 4; bases outside the gene matches: 4. Germline values: CDR1 SGDLS, CDR2 YYNGEE. The CDR3 spells CASSTGTGGNQPQHF. Written as DNA, the CDR3 is TGTGCCAGCAGCACCGGGACAGGGGGGAATCAGCCCCAGCATTTT.

This CDR3 is CAISESGKENTEAFF. The CDR3 nucleotides read TGTGCCATCAGTGAGTCGGGTAAAGAGAACACTGAAGCTTTCTTT. This chain joins TRBV10-3 and TRBJ1-1; D gene uncertain. From germline, CDR1 is ENHRY and CDR2 SYGVKD. The V and J ends lost 0 bases and 1 base respectively, with 9 bases between them. This CDR3 is built from 15 residues.

The rearrangement links TRBV7-2 to TRBJ1-6; 7 bases line up with TRBD1. Trimming at V came to 1 base and at J to 7 bases, leaving 13 bases not matched to a gene. This CDR3 has 18 amino acids. CDR1 is SGHTA and CDR2 is FQGNSA in the germline V gene. The chain's CDR3 is CASSLDGRLGQYNSPLHF. For the CDR3, the DNA is TGTGCCAGCAGCTTAGATGGGCGGCTGGGACAGTACAATTCACCCCTCCACTTT.

This clone was counted a single time. The chain couples TRBV6-5 to TRBJ1-4; unclear D gene. V was shortened by 10 bases and J by 11 bases, with 14 bases between the two germline ends. The CDR3 spans 11 residues. The germline gives CDR1 MNHEY, CDR2 SVGAGI. CDR3 protein: CATGISAKLFF. The CDR3 DNA sequence: TGTGCCACTGGGATTTCAGCTAAACTGTTTTTT.

The chain carries TRBV7-2 and TRBJ1-4, with D unresolved. Germline-derived CDR1 and CDR2 are SGHTA and FQGNSA. This CDR3 is 14 amino acids long. Trimming removed 1 base from V and 5 bases from J, with 8 bases in between. DNA for the CDR3: TGTGCCAGCAGCTTAGGGCAGTCAAATGAAAAACTGTTTTTT. It specifies CASSLGQSNEKLFF.

The chain has TRBV27 and TRBJ1-6, with 10 positions matching TRBD1. This CDR3 spans 15 amino acids. V lost 5 bases, J lost 5 bases, and 3 bases stayed unmatched. CDR1 and CDR2 (germline): MNHEY, SMNVEV (reference sequence). The DNA of the CDR3 is TGTGCCAGCAGTGGCGGGACAGGGGATAATTCACCCCTCCACTTT. Translation gives CASSGGTGDNSPLHF.

This clone has a handful of counts. This chain uses TRBV5-4 with TRBJ2-1; either TRBD1 or TRBD2 may supply D (5 bases each). V lost 6 bases, J lost 9 bases, and 19 bases lay in between. The CDR3 has 14 residues. Looked up from germline, CDR1 is SGHNT and CDR2 is YYREEE (reference sequence). The CDR3 is CASIGVAGYGEQFF. CDR3 bases: TGTGCCAGCATCGGGGTTGCAGGGTATGGTGAGCAGTTCTTC.

CDR3 DNA: TGCGCCAGCAGCCAAGTTGGGGTAGCCGGGGAGCTGTTTTTT. It codes for CASSQVGVAGELFF. The chain recombines TRBV4-1 with TRBJ2-2; D gene unclear. There are 14 residues in the CDR3. CDR1 MGHRA and CDR2 YSYEKL come from the germline V gene. V was pared by 1 base and J by 6 bases, with 9 bases between.

The rearrangement joins TRBV4-3 to TRBJ2-3; D perhaps matches TRBD1 (6 bases). Germline lookup yields CDR1 LGHNA and CDR2 YSLEER. Trimming pared 4 bases from V and 4 bases from J, leaving 12 bases between. The CDR3 sequence is 14 residues long. Written as DNA, the CDR3 is TGCGCCAGCAGCCCCAGGGGTTCTGCAGATACGCAGTATTTT. It is translated as CASSPRGSADTQYF.

The CDR3 nucleotides read TGTGCCTGGGGGACGGGTCACACTGAAGCTTTCTTT. Its translation is CAWGTGHTEAFF. The chain combines TRBV30 with TRBJ1-1; D is possibly TRBD1 (5 bases). Germline CDR1 reads GTSNPN; CDR2 reads SVGIG (reference sequence). The V and J ends lost 5 bases and 3 bases respectively, with 10 bases between them. The CDR3 length is 12 residues. The entire variable domain, with the rest obtained from reference TRBV30 and TRBJ1-1, is as follows: SQTIHQWPATLVQPVGSPLSLECTVEGTSNPNLYWYRQAAGRGLQLLFYSVGIGQISSEVPQNLSASRPQDRQFILSSKKLLLSDSGFYLCAWGTGHTEAFFGQGTRLTVV.

This clone is a singleton in its sample. The chain carries TRBV7-2 and TRBJ2-7; D not certain. Germline V gives CDR1 SGHTA, CDR2 FQGNSA. This CDR3 spans 12 amino acids. With 3 bases removed from V and 0 bases from J, the gap between germline ends came to 3 bases. The CDR3 here is CASSLPSYEQYF. CDR3 coding DNA: TGTGCCAGCAGCTTGCCCTCCTACGAGCAGTACTTC.

CDR3 sequence reads: CAISEGTGNYGYTF. The CDR3 DNA sequence: TGTGCCATCAGTGAAGGGACAGGGAACTATGGCTACACCTTC. This sequence joins TRBV10-3 and TRBJ1-2; 9 bases match TRBD1. CDR1 ENHRY and CDR2 SYGVKD come from the germline V gene. The CDR3 has 14 amino acids. J was trimmed by 2 bases and V by 3 bases; bases with no gene match: 1.

The chain couples TRBV5-1 to TRBJ1-4, with 8 bases identical to TRBD1. Germline assignment: CDR1 SGHRS and CDR2 YFSETQ. The CDR3 is 14 residues long. V dropped 0 bases and J dropped 6; count of bases not matched to a gene: 1. In DNA form, the CDR3 reads TGCGCCAGCAGCTTGGACAGGGGGGATGAAAAACTGTTTTTT. Translation: CASSLDRGDEKLFF.

The chain couples TRBV7-2 to TRBJ1-5; tentative D call: TRBD1 (6 bases). The germline V gene has CDR1 SGHTA and CDR2 FQGNSA. Trimming took off 4 bases at V and 6 bases at J, with 19 bases between the two ends. The CDR3 is made up of 16 amino acids. CDR3 in amino acids: CASSSHRAGAGQPQHF. DNA of the CDR3: TGTGCCAGCAGCTCCCACAGGGCGGGGGCCGGTCAGCCCCAGCATTTT. Drawing the rest from reference TRBV7-2 and TRBJ1-5, the complete variable domain is GAGVSQSPSNKVTEKGKDVELRCDPISGHTALYWYRQSLGQGLEFLIYFQGNSAPDKSGLPSDRFSAERTGGSVSTLTIQRTQQEDSAVYLCASSSHRAGAGQPQHFGDGTRLSIL.